Listed here is a single T cell receptor beta chain. Alongside a J-beta primer mix, a sample-barcoded 5' primer served in a second PCR lasting about 7 to 11 cycles. Each CDR3 protein gets one entry after TCRdb re-called the 5' RACE reads with MiXCR. The sample consists of around 940,000 distinct CDR3 sequences, roughly 51% of them appearing once. The data originate from a study of blood T cells in healthy people across ages. The CDR3 is 12 amino acids. The ends were cut back, 6 bases at V and 4 bases at J, with 12 bases in the middle. From germline, CDR1 is DFQATT and CDR2 SNEGSKA (reference sequence).

The rearrangement joins TRBV20-1 to TRBJ1-2, with D possibly matching TRBD1 (6 bases). This TCR derives from a woman aged 55-70 years in good health. Source material: blood. CDR3 loop: CSARGEVYGYTF. The CDR3 DNA reads as TGCAGTGCGAGGGGGGAAGTCTATGGCTACACCTTC.